This T cell receptor (beta chain) is drawn from a study of Graves' ophthalmopathy and Graves' hyperthyroidism. Trimming took 6 bases from V and 0 from J; bases not matched to a gene: 10. The CDR3 is made up of 15 amino acids. Germline V gives CDR1 SQVTM, CDR2 ANQGSEA. This clonotype occurred many times. The TCR beta CDR3 regions underwent amplification from RNA transcripts. First-round RT-PCR relied on HTBI primers, and a second-round multiplex PCR came next. TCRdb fed the multiplex PCR reads into MiXCR, producing one record per CDR3 protein. There are 500,000 to 700,000 distinct CDR3 sequences in the sample; 22% occur only once, and around 6.5% lies in the top ten.

The sequence came from a woman under 30 with stable Graves' hyperthyroidism. Some clones in this sample may be carry-over from other donors' samples. The sequenced material came from peripheral blood. V usage is TRBV29-1 and J usage is TRBJ2-7; 8 nucleotides line up with TRBD2. The CDR3 spells CSVRGDEGASYEQYF. The CDR3 region has the DNA TGCAGCGTGCGGGGGGATGAAGGCGCCTCCTACGAGCAGTACTTC.